This record concerns one T cell receptor beta chain sequence. Antigen: not known. The method was immunoSEQ multiplex PCR; TCRdb's version includes in-frame clones alone and lacks a portion of them. Seen here are about 100,000 clones, just under 90% observed once, and the top ten hold around 15%. These data belong to a study of T cell responses to AZD1222 COVID-19 vaccine. Germline CDR1 reads SGHVS; CDR2 reads FQNEAQ. The length of the CDR3 is 15 residues. V was cut by 3 bases and J by 10 bases, with 19 bases left in between. Findings of the study overall: Sampling that yielded the repertoires occurred only after the peak T cell response. Across the whole spike, CD4 TCRs peaked at regions 160-218 and 743-854.

The sequenced sample was peripheral blood, obtained on day 0 of AZD1222 vaccination. V is TRBV7-8 and J is TRBJ1-5, with D unresolved. The source is an adult in good health. CDR3 residues: CASSFDPGLSQPQHF. In nucleotides, the CDR3 is TGTGCCAGCAGCTTCGACCCCGGTTTATCTCAACCCCAGCATTTT.